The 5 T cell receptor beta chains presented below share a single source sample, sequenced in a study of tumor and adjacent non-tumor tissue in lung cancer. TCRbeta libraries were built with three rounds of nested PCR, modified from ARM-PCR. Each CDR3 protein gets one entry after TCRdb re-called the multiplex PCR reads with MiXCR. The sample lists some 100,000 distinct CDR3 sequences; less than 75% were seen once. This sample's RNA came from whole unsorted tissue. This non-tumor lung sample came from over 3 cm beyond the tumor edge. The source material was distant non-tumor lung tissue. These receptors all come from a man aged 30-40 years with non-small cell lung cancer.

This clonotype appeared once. The CDR3, as DNA: TGTGCCAGCAGCCTTACAGGGGGCGAAAAACTGTTTTTT. It specifies CASSLTGGEKLFF. This sequence joins TRBV11-1 and TRBJ1-4, with TRBD1 matching 9 bases. With V trimmed by 5 bases and J by 8 bases, 3 bases remained unmatched. The CDR3 is made up of 13 amino acids. CDR1 and CDR2 from the germline V gene are SGHAT and FQDESV (reference sequence).

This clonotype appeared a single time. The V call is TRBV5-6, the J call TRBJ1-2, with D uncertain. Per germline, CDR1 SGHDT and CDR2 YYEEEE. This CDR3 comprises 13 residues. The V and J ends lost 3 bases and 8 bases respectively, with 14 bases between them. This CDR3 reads CASSWERESGYTF. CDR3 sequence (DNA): TGTGCCAGCAGCTGGGAGAGGGAAAGCGGCTACACCTTC.

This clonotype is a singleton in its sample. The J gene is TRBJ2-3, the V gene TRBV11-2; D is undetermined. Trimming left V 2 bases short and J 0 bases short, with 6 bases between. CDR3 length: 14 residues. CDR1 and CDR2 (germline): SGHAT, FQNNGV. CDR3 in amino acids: CASSLWLSTDTQYF. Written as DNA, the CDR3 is TGTGCCAGCAGCTTATGGCTAAGCACAGATACGCAGTATTTT. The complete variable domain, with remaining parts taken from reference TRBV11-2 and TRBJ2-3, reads EAGVAQSPRYKIIEKRQSVAFWCNPISGHATLYWYQQILGQGPKLLIQFQNNGVVDDSQLPKDRFSAERLKGVDSTLKIQPAKLEDSAVYLCASSLWLSTDTQYFGPGTRLTVL.

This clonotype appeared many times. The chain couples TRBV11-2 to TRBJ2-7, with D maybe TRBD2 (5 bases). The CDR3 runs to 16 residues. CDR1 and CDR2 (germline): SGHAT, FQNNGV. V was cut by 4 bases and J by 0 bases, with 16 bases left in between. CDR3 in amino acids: CASSSDWTGSSYEQYF. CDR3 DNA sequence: TGTGCCAGCAGCTCCGACTGGACGGGGAGCTCCTACGAGCAGTACTTC.

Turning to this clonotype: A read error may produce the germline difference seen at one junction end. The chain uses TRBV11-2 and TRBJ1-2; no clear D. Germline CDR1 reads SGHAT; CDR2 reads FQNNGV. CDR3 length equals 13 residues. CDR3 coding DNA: TGTGTCAGCAACTTAATAGGCGTAAATGGCTACACTTTC. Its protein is CVSNLIGVNGYTF.